The 8 T cell receptor beta chains below come from one sample, sequenced in a study of shared T cell receptors in the human thymus. Using immunoSEQ multiplex PCR, the repertoire was profiled, and TCRdb retains in-frame clones only, with some absent. The table shows 600,000 or so clones, with more than 70% occurring only once. The data were also submitted as part of a second study, on human thymus T cells.

The sequencing sample was made of thymocytes. These receptors were obtained from a boy less than two years old with a congenital heart defect.

V is TRBV6-4 and J is TRBJ2-1; D is possibly TRBD2 (6 bases). Trimming took off 3 bases at V and 5 bases at J, with 20 bases between the two ends. This CDR3 is built from 17 residues. CDR1 and CDR2 (germline): MRHNA, SNTAGT. The CDR3, as DNA: TGTGCCAGCAGTGAAGAATACCCGGGACGGAGGGACAATGAGCAGTTCTTC. This sequence encodes CASSEEYPGRRDNEQFF.

This sequence joins TRBV27 and TRBJ1-1; D may be TRBD1 (6 bases). V lost 3 bases, J lost 4 bases, and 9 bases lay in between. This CDR3 comprises 13 residues. Germline lookup yields CDR1 MNHEY and CDR2 SMNVEV (reference sequence). The CDR3 sequence is CASSFNRVTEAFF. Here the CDR3 DNA reads TGTGCCAGCAGTTTTAACAGGGTCACTGAAGCTTTCTTT.

This chain uses TRBV4-1 with TRBJ2-5, with 7 bases fitting TRBD2. CDR1 MGHRA and CDR2 YSYEKL come from the germline V gene. The ends lost 4 bases at V and 4 bases at J; junction bases unmatched: 12. This CDR3 has 16 amino acids. CDR3 residues: CASSPHGRGGGETQYF. Here the CDR3 DNA reads TGCGCCAGCAGCCCGCATGGGAGGGGCGGCGGAGAGACCCAGTACTTC.

The chain couples TRBV30 to TRBJ2-7; 7 nucleotides align to TRBD1. Trimming cost V 3 bases and J 2 bases; bases outside gene matches: 13. The CDR3 contains 16 residues. Germline lookup yields CDR1 GTSNPN and CDR2 SVGIG (reference sequence). The CDR3 DNA is TGTGCCTGGAGAGCAAGACCAGGGGGTCCGACCTACGAGCAGTACTTC. Translating gives CAWRARPGGPTYEQYF.

V gene TRBV6-1 combines with J gene TRBJ1-2; D ambiguous. This CDR3 has 13 residues. V lost 4 bases to trimming and J lost 6 bases, with 12 bases between them. CDR1 is MNHNS and CDR2 is SASEGT in the germline V gene. CDR3 nucleotide sequence: TGTGCCAGCAGTGTATTGGGCTGGGATGGCTACACCTTC. Translating it yields CASSVLGWDGYTF.

V and J are TRBV6-5 and TRBJ2-7, with 10 bases lining up with TRBD1. The CDR3 consists of 16 residues. The germline V gene encodes CDR1 MNHEY and CDR2 SVGAGI. The V and J ends lost 0 bases and 3 bases, in that order; junction bases with no gene match: 5. DNA of the CDR3: TGTGCCAGCAGTTACTCGACCGGGACAGGGGACTACGAGCAGTACTTC. Translated, it gives CASSYSTGTGDYEQYF.

This clone showed up just once. The V gene is TRBV29-1, the J gene TRBJ2-1; the D gene is possibly TRBD2 (5 bases). This CDR3 spans 11 amino acids. V shed 6 bases and J shed 4 bases, with 7 bases lying between them. The germline V gene has CDR1 SQVTM and CDR2 ANQGSEA. The CDR3 DNA reads TGCAGCGTCCGGACTTACAATGAGCAGTTCTTC. Its protein is CSVRTYNEQFF.

This chain uses TRBV30 with TRBJ1-1; weak D call: TRBD1 (6 bases). CDR3 size: 12 residues. Trimming stripped 4 bases from V and 1 base from J, with 7 bases between. From germline, CDR1 is GTSNPN and CDR2 SVGIG (reference sequence). DNA for the CDR3: TGTGCCTGGAAACAGGGGAACACTGAAGCTTTCTTT. Translated, it gives CAWKQGNTEAFF.